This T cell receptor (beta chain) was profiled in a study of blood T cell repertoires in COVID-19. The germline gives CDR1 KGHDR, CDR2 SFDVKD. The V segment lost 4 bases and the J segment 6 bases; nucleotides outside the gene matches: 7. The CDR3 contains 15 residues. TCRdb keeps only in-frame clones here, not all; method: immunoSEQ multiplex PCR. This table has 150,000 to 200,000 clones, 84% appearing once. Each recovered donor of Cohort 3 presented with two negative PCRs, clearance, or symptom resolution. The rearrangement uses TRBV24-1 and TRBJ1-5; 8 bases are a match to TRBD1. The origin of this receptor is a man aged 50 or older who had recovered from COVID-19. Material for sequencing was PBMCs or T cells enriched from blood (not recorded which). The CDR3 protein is CATSEQGDPGQPQHF. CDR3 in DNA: TGTGCCACCAGTGAACAGGGGGACCCTGGTCAGCCCCAGCATTTT.